This TCR beta chain was captured in a study of molecular identifiers for immune sequencing clone quantification. MiXCR was run by TCRdb on the PCR reads, yielding one entry per CDR3 protein. In the table there are 460,000 or so distinct CDR3 sequences, 25% of which are singletons. Study-wide points: Clones exceeding 20 RNA copies carried over 97% of effector molecules but under 1% of naive-cell molecules.

This CDR3 has 13 amino acids. V was shortened by 4 bases and J by 5 bases, with 12 bases between the two germline ends. Germline values: CDR1 SGHNT, CDR2 YYREEE (reference sequence). This clonotype was detected many times. Its specificity is not known. In the sort, naive CD8 T cells were defined as CD8+CD4-CCR7+CD45RA+. The chain is built from TRBV5-4 and TRBJ2-5; no firm D call. The source of this sequence is a human donor in good health. Some libraries in this study had Jurkat cell RNA spiked in. What was sequenced was naive CD8+ T cells from blood, with Jurkat cell RNA spiked in. Noted subset: FACS-sorted CD8+CD4-CCR7+CD45RA+ naive T cells. CDR3 nucleotides: TGTGCCAGCAGCCCCATCGACACGGAGACCCAGTACTTC. Translated: CASSPIDTETQYF.